A single sample is the source of the 28 T cell receptor beta chains below, sequenced in a study of naive and memory T cell subsets. Study observations and caveats: Possibly reflecting memory cells re-expressing CD45RA, a few larger clonotypes occurred in naive repertoires, especially CD8.

No cognate antigen is known for these TCRs. Two oligonucleotides, mixed equimolar, formed the beta constant-region primer covering TRBC1 and TRBC2. The ligated cDNA underwent four PCR rounds using SP2 and nested alpha and beta constant-region primers. TCRdb reprocessed the UMI-ligation and nested PCR reads with MiXCR, giving one entry per CDR3 protein. The table lists 90,000 to 120,000 distinct CDR3 sequences, about 15% of them singletons. Material for sequencing was naive CD8+ T cells from blood. These TCRs come from a human donor in good health.

This clonotype has a handful of counts. The chain is built from TRBV11-2 and TRBJ2-7, with unresolved D. Germline V gene data show CDR1 as SGHAT and CDR2 as FQNNGV. The length of the CDR3 is 12 residues. Trimming shortened V by 0 bases and J by 5 bases, and 5 bases separated the two germline ends. CDR3 nucleotide sequence: TGTGCCAGCAGCTTAGATTTGAACGAGCAGTACTTC. Translating gives CASSLDLNEQYF.

V usage is TRBV9 and J usage is TRBJ2-6, with D perhaps TRBD1 (5 bases). Trimming took 3 bases from V and 2 from J, leaving 15 bases between them. The CDR3 is 17 residues long. Germline V gene sequence: CDR1 SGDLS, CDR2 YYNGEE. CDR3 in DNA: TGTGCCAGCAGCGCCCCACTCAGGGCACCTGGGGCCAACGTCCTGACTTTC. This translates into CASSAPLRAPGANVLTF.

This clonotype came up many times. The CDR3 coding sequence is TGTGCCACCAGCAGAGCCGCGGATACGCAGTATTTT. Its protein is CATSRAADTQYF. The V gene is TRBV15, the J gene TRBJ2-3; no clear D gene. This CDR3 has 12 amino acids. The V end was cut by 1 base, the J end by 6 bases, with 5 bases between. CDR1 LNHNV and CDR2 YYDKDF come from the germline V gene (reference sequence).

The chain is built from TRBV24-1 and TRBJ1-1; D possibly corresponds to TRBD1 (5 bases). The V and J ends lost 1 base and 1 base respectively, with 21 bases between them. This CDR3 is built from 19 residues. CDR1 and CDR2 from the germline V gene are KGHDR and SFDVKD. The CDR3 protein is CATSDLAFGHLPWNTEAFF. CDR3 nucleotide sequence: TGTGCCACCAGTGATTTAGCCTTCGGACACCTACCGTGGAACACTGAAGCTTTCTTT.

This chain joins TRBV20-1 and TRBJ2-1, with D tentatively TRBD1 (5 bases). CDR3 length equals 13 residues. CDR1 and CDR2 from the germline V gene are DFQATT and SNEGSKA (reference sequence). The V gene lost 1 base and the J gene lost 6 bases, with 10 bases spanning the gap. CDR3 sequence: CSARAPRGNEQFF. As DNA, the CDR3 is TGCAGTGCTAGAGCCCCAAGGGGCAATGAGCAGTTCTTC.

This clonotype was found a few times. This chain connects TRBV3-1 to TRBJ2-2, with 8 bases aligning to TRBD2. V was clipped by 1 base and J by 3 bases; unmatched bases: 10. This CDR3 has 18 residues. Per the germline V gene, CDR1 is LGHDT and CDR2 is YNNKEL (reference sequence). CDR3 loop: CASSQAASGSVYTGELFF. The DNA of the CDR3 is TGTGCCAGCAGCCAAGCAGCAAGCGGGAGTGTGTACACCGGGGAGCTGTTTTTT.

This clonotype turned up a few times. This chain connects TRBV7-2 to TRBJ2-3, with TRBD1 identical over 7 bases. There are 15 residues in the CDR3. Germline lookup yields CDR1 SGHTA and CDR2 FQGNSA. Trimming took 1 base from V and 4 from J; bases not matched to a gene: 5. As DNA, the CDR3 is TGTGCCAGCAGCTTAGTGGACAGGTCGGCAGATACGCAGTATTTT. Translated, it gives CASSLVDRSADTQYF.

About this clonotype: A much larger clonotype is one base distant, so this may be a read error. The chain carries TRBV5-5 and TRBJ2-7; no clear D gene. The V end lost 4 bases, the J end lost 5 bases, and 16 bases lay between the germline ends. The CDR3 totals 14 residues. Germline loops: CDR1 SGHKS, CDR2 YYEKEE (reference sequence). The CDR3 nucleotides read TGTGCCAGCAGCGGCTTAGCTGCAACCCACGAGCAGTACTTC. It codes for CASSGLAATHEQYF. The whole variable domain, filled in from reference TRBV5-5 and TRBJ2-7, reads DAGVTQSPTHLIKTRGQQVTLRCSPISGHKSVSWYQQVLGQGPQFIFQYYEKEERGRGNFPDRFSARQFPNYSSELNVNALLLGDSALYLCASSGLAATHEQYFGPGTRLTVT.

This clonotype was picked up many times. The chain employs TRBV4-3 and TRBJ1-3, with no clear D. In germline, CDR1 is LGHNA, CDR2 YSLEER. V gave up 1 base and J gave up 2 bases, with 12 bases separating them. This CDR3 spans 16 amino acids. The CDR3 loop reads CASSQGLTMTGNTIYF. For the CDR3, the DNA is TGCGCCAGCAGCCAAGGCCTCACCATGACTGGAAACACCATATATTTT.

This clonotype was recorded a few times. The chain carries TRBV11-3 and TRBJ2-7; D is possibly TRBD2 (6 bases). Trimming took 1 base from V and 2 from J, leaving 9 bases between them. This CDR3 has 14 amino acids. In germline, CDR1 is SGHNT, CDR2 YENEEA. This chain's CDR3 is CASSLGAGPYEQYF. The CDR3 nucleotides read TGTGCCAGCAGCTTAGGCGCGGGACCCTACGAGCAGTACTTC.

This clonotype was detected ten times or more. The gene calls are TRBV29-1 and TRBJ2-3; TRBD2 agrees at 7 bases. V dropped 4 bases and J dropped 1; count of bases not matched to a gene: 2. The CDR3 contains 13 residues. Germline CDR1 reads SQVTM; CDR2 reads ANQGSEA. The CDR3 bases are TGCAGCGTTGCGGGGGGTCGCACAGATACGCAGTATTTT. Translation gives CSVAGGRTDTQYF.

This clonotype was recorded only once. The chain is built from TRBV20-1 and TRBJ1-6; weak D call: TRBD1 (5 bases). V dropped 3 bases and J dropped 14 bases, with 17 bases sitting between them. This CDR3 spans 13 amino acids. CDR1 and CDR2 (germline): DFQATT, SNEGSKA (reference sequence). The CDR3 is CSASRQSGSSLHF. CDR3 nucleotide sequence: TGCAGTGCTAGCAGACAGTCTGGATCATCCCTCCACTTT.

This clonotype was seen more than once but under ten times. The chain joins TRBV7-2 to TRBJ2-5; no reliable D call. This CDR3 is built from 11 residues. Per the germline V gene, CDR1 is SGHTA and CDR2 is FQGNSA. Between the trimmed V and J ends, which lost 3 bases and 5 bases, there was a span of 4 bases. DNA of the CDR3: TGTGCCAGCAGCTTCTCGGAGACCCAGTACTTC. Amino acids: CASSFSETQYF.

This clonotype showed up just a few times. The chain is built from TRBV15 and TRBJ2-3; D is unresolved. Trimming removed 4 bases at V and 6 bases at J, with 8 bases between. The CDR3 length is 12 residues. Germline V gives CDR1 LNHNV, CDR2 YYDKDF (reference sequence). The CDR3 DNA is TGTGCCACCAGCACGGGCCCTGATACGCAGTATTTT. Protein: CATSTGPDTQYF.

In its sample, this clonotype was seen many times. This sequence joins TRBV4-1 and TRBJ2-3, with 12 positions matching TRBD1. The CDR3 covers 16 residues. V lost 2 bases, J lost 13 bases, and 13 bases stayed unmatched. Germline V gene sequence: CDR1 MGHRA, CDR2 YSYEKL. The CDR3 sequence: CASSQPNSGTGGGEYF. CDR3 DNA sequence: TGCGCCAGCAGCCAACCCAACTCCGGGACAGGGGGCGGCGAGTATTTT.

The chain couples TRBV6-2 or TRBV6-3 to TRBJ2-3, with no clear D. CDR3 size: 12 residues. Germline CDR1 reads MNHEY; CDR2 reads SVGEGT. V was shortened by 5 bases and J by 4 bases, with 7 bases between the two germline ends. CDR3 loop: CASSHQADTQYF. The CDR3 DNA follows: TGTGCCAGCAGTCACCAGGCAGATACGCAGTATTTT.

This clonotype has a count of ten or more. The chain has TRBV4-3 and TRBJ1-6, with 11 bases identical to TRBD1. Germline V gene lookup returns CDR1 LGHNA and CDR2 YSLEER. Germline trimming cut 0 bases from V and 10 bases from J; bases unmatched to any gene: 2. The CDR3 spans 15 residues. CDR3 sequence reads: CASSQEGQGVSPLHF. The DNA of the CDR3 is TGCGCCAGCAGCCAAGAGGGACAGGGGGTGTCACCCCTCCACTTT.

This clonotype was picked up many times. V gene TRBV27 combines with J gene TRBJ2-7; 8 positions agree with TRBD2. The V and J ends lost 2 bases and 6 bases, in that order; junction bases with no gene match: 12. Germline assignment: CDR1 MNHEY and CDR2 SMNVEV (reference sequence). The CDR3 extends over 16 amino acids. CDR3 residues: CASSLRAASGFSEQYF. DNA of the CDR3: TGTGCCAGCAGTTTAAGGGCGGCTAGCGGGTTCTCCGAGCAGTACTTC.

This chain joins TRBV24-1 and TRBJ2-1; D possibly corresponds to TRBD1 (6 bases). In germline, CDR1 is KGHDR, CDR2 SFDVKD. The CDR3 length is 17 residues. V was trimmed by 6 bases and J by 3 bases, leaving 20 bases between them. CDR3 sequence reads: CATSHGAPGVFYNEQFF. In nucleotides, the CDR3 is TGTGCCACCAGTCACGGAGCGCCAGGGGTCTTCTACAATGAGCAGTTCTTC.

The rearrangement uses TRBV12-3 or TRBV12-4 and TRBJ2-2; D gene unclear. V lost 6 bases and J lost 4, with 6 bases in between. This CDR3 is 12 amino acids long. The CDR3 DNA reads TGTGCCAGCAGCCCCCCCACCGGGGAGCTGTTTTTT. It specifies CASSPPTGELFF.

The chain uses TRBV5-8 and TRBJ2-2; D gene unclear. Looked up from germline, CDR1 is SGHTS and CDR2 is YDEGEE. This CDR3 comprises 13 residues. Trimming cost V 9 bases and J 1 base, with 10 bases left between them. CDR3 sequence: CAIPPGNTGELFF. In nucleotides, the CDR3 is TGTGCCATTCCGCCGGGGAACACCGGGGAGCTGTTTTTT.

A few counts support this clonotype. The chain recombines TRBV21-1 with TRBJ1-1. TRBV21-1 is termed a pseudogene. This CDR3 contains 16 residues. The CDR3 coding sequence is TGTGCCAGCAGCAGGATTTTAGAATTTCTTTACACTGAAGCTTTCTTT. Its translation: CASSRILEFLYTEAFF.

A few counts support this clonotype. The chain employs TRBV12-3 or TRBV12-4 and TRBJ2-3, with TRBD2 matching over 7 bases. CDR3 size: 14 residues. J gave up 1 base and V 7 bases, and 5 bases lay outside the gene matches. Written as DNA, the CDR3 is TGTGCCAGCATCTTAGGGAGGGGCACAGATACGCAGTATTTT. Its translation is CASILGRGTDTQYF.

This clonotype was recorded a few times. This chain connects TRBV21-1 to TRBJ1-1. TRBV21-1 is reported as a pseudogene. The CDR3 is 12 amino acids. The CDR3 spells CASTEGNTEAFF. The DNA for the CDR3 is TGTGCCAGCACAGAGGGGAACACTGAAGCTTTCTTT.

The V gene is TRBV7-9, the J gene TRBJ2-7; D may correspond to TRBD1 or TRBD2 (5 bases each). With 5 bases removed from V and 3 bases from J, the gap between germline ends came to 17 bases. Germline loops: CDR1 SEHNR, CDR2 FQNEAQ (reference sequence). The length of the CDR3 is 15 residues. DNA of the CDR3: TGTGCCAGCAGCCCTCCGGGGACCGCTGGCTACGAGCAGTACTTC. As protein: CASSPPGTAGYEQYF.

This clonotype was observed a handful of times. The chain links TRBV7-9 to TRBJ2-7; D gene uncertain. The V gene's germline CDR1 is SEHNR and CDR2 FQNEAQ (reference sequence). This CDR3 is built from 14 residues. Trimming stripped 5 bases from V and 3 bases from J, with 14 bases between. This CDR3 reads CASSQVSRSYEQYF. For the CDR3, the DNA is TGTGCCAGCAGCCAAGTCTCGCGGAGCTACGAGCAGTACTTC.

This clonotype was seen repeatedly, ten times or more. The CDR3 reads CASGSQNTIYF. The CDR3 DNA follows: TGTGCCAGCGGCAGCCAAAACACCATATATTTT. V and J are TRBV7-8 and TRBJ1-3; D unresolved. The CDR3 is made up of 11 amino acids. Trimming removed 8 bases from V and 6 bases from J, with 8 bases in between. Germline CDR1 and CDR2: SGHVS and FQNEAQ.

This clonotype came up a few times. The rearrangement links TRBV7-9 to TRBJ2-7; TRBD1 matches at 10 bases. Germline CDR1 is SEHNR and CDR2 is FQNEAQ (reference sequence). V gave up 5 bases and J gave up 4 bases; unmatched junction bases: 5. This CDR3 has 14 amino acids. The CDR3 nucleotides are TGTGCCAGCAGCGGGGGACAGGGGAGGTACGAGCAGTACTTC. It codes for CASSGGQGRYEQYF.